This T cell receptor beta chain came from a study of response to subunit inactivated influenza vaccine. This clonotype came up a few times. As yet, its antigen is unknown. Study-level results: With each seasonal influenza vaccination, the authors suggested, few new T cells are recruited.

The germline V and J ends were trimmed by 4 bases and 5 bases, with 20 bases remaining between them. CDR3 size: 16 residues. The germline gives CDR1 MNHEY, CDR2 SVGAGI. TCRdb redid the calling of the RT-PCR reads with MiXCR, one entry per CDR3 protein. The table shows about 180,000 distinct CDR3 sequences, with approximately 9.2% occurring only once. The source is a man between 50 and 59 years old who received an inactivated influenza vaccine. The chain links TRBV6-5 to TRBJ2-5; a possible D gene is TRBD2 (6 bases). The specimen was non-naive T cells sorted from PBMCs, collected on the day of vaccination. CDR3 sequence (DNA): TGTGCCAGCAGTTCGTCCGTGGCGGGGTCGAGTGAGACCCAGTACTTC. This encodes CASSSSVAGSSETQYF.